This entry lists 21 T cell receptor beta chains sequenced from one sample in a study of regulatory T cells in long-lasting Graves disease. Described time point: persistent/refractory GD, antithyroid drugs over 5 years with positive TRAb. PBMCs provided the RNA from which the TCR library was made. Investigators prepared the TCR beta libraries by applying iRepertoire HTBI primers and Arm-PCR of CDR3 regions. TCRdb ran MiXCR on the multiplex PCR reads and lists one entry per CDR3 protein. The table includes fewer than 600,000 distinct CDR3 sequences, about 22% detected once. The sample was peripheral blood mononuclear cells (PBMCs), taken when the disease was refractory, from a patient treated with antithyroid drugs. Receptors were obtained from a female donor with Graves disease.

Comments on this clonotype: A much more abundant neighbour one base away suggests this may be a read error. The genes are TRBV28 and TRBJ1-1; TRBD1 might be the D (6 bases). Looked up from germline, CDR1 is MDHEN and CDR2 is SYDVKM. Trimming cost V 4 bases and J 1 base, with 16 bases left between them. The CDR3 is made up of 16 amino acids. The CDR3 sequence: CASSSLRGAQNTEAFF. Here the CDR3 DNA reads TGTGCCAGCAGTTCATTACGGGGGGCCCAGAACACTGAAGCTTTCTTT.

In its sample, this clonotype was seen once. V usage is TRBV6-1 and J usage is TRBJ2-5; 7 positions agree with TRBD1. The V segment lost 5 bases and the J segment 1 base; nucleotides outside the gene matches: 7. The CDR3 is made up of 15 amino acids. Germline CDR1 and CDR2: MNHNS and SASEGT. The chain's CDR3 is CASSTRQGGQETQYF. CDR3 coding DNA: TGTGCCAGCAGTACCCGACAGGGTGGCCAAGAGACCCAGTACTTC.

This clonotype came up many times. The V and J genes are TRBV2 and TRBJ1-1; TRBD1 might be the D (5 bases). V shed 1 base and J shed 11 bases, with 14 bases lying between them. From germline, CDR1 is SNHLY and CDR2 FYNNEI. CDR3 size: 13 residues. In DNA, the CDR3 is TGTGCCAGCAGTGAAGGGGCAGGGACGTTGGCTTTCTTT. It codes for CASSEGAGTLAFF. The whole variable domain, filled in from reference TRBV2 and TRBJ1-1, reads EPEVTQTPSHQVTQMGQEVILRCVPISNHLYFYWYRQILGQKVEFLVSFYNNEISEKSEIFDDQFSVERPDGSNFTLKIRSTKLEDSAMYFCASSEGAGTLAFFGQGTRLTVV.

The sample holds many counts of this clonotype. The rearrangement links TRBV7-2 to TRBJ1-1; the D is unclear. From germline, CDR1 is SGHTA and CDR2 FQGNSA. V was clipped by 4 bases and J by 8 bases, with 11 bases between them. The CDR3 spans 12 residues. CDR3 coding DNA: TGTGCCAGCAGCTCCCTCGCGGGAGAAGCTTTCTTT. Its translation is CASSSLAGEAFF.

Of note for this clonotype: A much more abundant neighbour one base away suggests this may be a read error. V is TRBV10-3 and J is TRBJ1-4, with D possibly being TRBD1 (6 bases). The CDR3 covers 14 residues. Germline assignment: CDR1 ENHRY and CDR2 SYGVKD. The CDR3 nucleotides are TGTGCCACCAGTGAAGACAGGTCGGGAGAAAAACTGTTTTTT. This codes for CATSEDRSGEKLFF.

This clonotype was seen at least ten times. The chain carries TRBV6-1 and TRBJ2-2; D possibly uses TRBD1 or TRBD2 (6 bases each). Between the trimmed V and J ends, which lost 6 bases and 5 bases, there was a span of 16 bases. The CDR3 has 15 amino acids. Germline assignment: CDR1 MNHNS and CDR2 SASEGT. CDR3 residues: CASRTTGRRTGELFF. CDR3 DNA sequence: TGTGCCAGCAGGACTACAGGGAGGAGGACCGGGGAGCTGTTTTTT.

This clonotype was picked up a small number of times. This may be a read error, as it is one base from a much larger clone. V and J are TRBV2 and TRBJ1-5; D is possibly TRBD1 (6 bases). This CDR3 comprises 16 residues. Germline lookup yields CDR1 SNHLY and CDR2 FYNNEI. Trimming left V 4 bases short and J 1 base short, with 14 bases between. DNA for the CDR3: TGTGCCAGCAGTGTTCGGGGGGCGGGAAGCAATCAGCCCCAGCATTTT. It yields the protein CASSVRGAGSNQPQHF.

This clonotype was seen many times. The chain has TRBV20-1 and TRBJ1-5, with D uncertain. Germline V CDR1 and CDR2: DFQATT, SNEGSKA (reference sequence). The V end lost 2 bases, the J end lost 5 bases, and 16 bases lay between the germline ends. There are 15 residues in the CDR3. CDR3 sequence reads: CSARPSGQPYQPQHF. For the CDR3, the DNA is TGCAGTGCTAGACCCTCGGGCCAGCCCTATCAGCCCCAGCATTTT.

The CDR3 DNA sequence: TGTGCCAGCAGCTACCCTGGGGCGGGAGGGTTGAATGAGCAGTTCTTC. The encoded protein is CASSYPGAGGLNEQFF. The chain uses TRBV28 and TRBJ2-5; 9 nucleotides agree with TRBD2. The J call could be wrong; TRBJ2-1 is a better fit for the DNA end. This CDR3 spans 16 amino acids. Germline CDR1 reads MDHEN; CDR2 reads SYDVKM.

The chain employs TRBV10-3 and TRBJ1-1; unclear D gene. The CDR3 totals 15 residues. Trimming took off 2 bases at V and 0 bases at J, with 10 bases between the two ends. Germline-derived CDR1 and CDR2 are ENHRY and SYGVKD. CDR3 protein: CAISEVENMNTEAFF. As DNA, the CDR3 is TGTGCCATCAGTGAGGTGGAAAACATGAACACTGAAGCTTTCTTT.

A word on this clonotype: A much larger clone is a single base away; this may be a read error. This rearrangement joins TRBV2 to TRBJ2-2; tentatively, D is TRBD1 or TRBD2 (5 bases each). Germline V CDR1 and CDR2: SNHLY, FYNNEI. The length of the CDR3 is 15 residues. DNA for the CDR3: TGTGCCAGCAGTGTAGAAGGGGCGGACACCGGGGAGCTGCTTTTT. Amino acid sequence: CASSVEGADTGELLF.

This clonotype was counted only a few times. The chain has TRBV11-2 and TRBJ2-1; 8 bases are shared with TRBD2. V lost 5 bases to trimming and J lost 5 bases; unmatched junction nucleotides: 14. CDR3 length: 17 residues. CDR1 and CDR2 from the germline V gene are SGHAT and FQNNGV. The CDR3 here is CASSPRLAPAGNNEQFF. CDR3 bases: TGTGCCAGCAGCCCCCGACTAGCGCCGGCGGGAAACAATGAGCAGTTCTTC.

The CDR3 region has the DNA TGTGCCAGCAATACATACACCGGGGAGCTGTTTTTT. This encodes CASNTYTGELFF. The chain is built from TRBV6-1 and TRBJ2-2; D call uncertain. The CDR3 totals 12 residues. Germline CDR1 reads MNHNS; CDR2 reads SASEGT. Trimming pared 7 bases from V and 3 bases from J, leaving 6 bases between.

This clonotype came up a few times. V is TRBV7-2 and J is TRBJ2-7, with 8 positions matching TRBD2. V lost 0 bases and J lost 4; bases outside the gene matches: 5. The CDR3 sequence is 15 residues long. From germline, CDR1 is SGHTA and CDR2 FQGNSA. CDR3 sequence: CASSLAGTSGYEQYF. CDR3 sequence (DNA): TGTGCCAGCAGCTTAGCGGGGACTAGTGGTTACGAGCAGTACTTC.

This clonotype was observed at least ten times. The chain is built from TRBV27 and TRBJ1-2; D gene unclear. Germline V gene sequence: CDR1 MNHEY, CDR2 SMNVEV (reference sequence). This CDR3 spans 13 amino acids. With 2 bases removed from V and 4 bases from J, the gap between germline ends came to 8 bases. The CDR3 reads CASSLRGIYGYTF. CDR3 nucleotides: TGTGCCAGCAGTTTACGGGGTATCTATGGCTACACCTTC.

A remark on this clonotype: It may be a read error: a sequence one base away is much more abundant. The rearrangement links TRBV9 to TRBJ1-4, with D possibly matching TRBD1 (6 bases). Per germline, CDR1 SGDLS and CDR2 YYNGEE. The V end lost 4 bases, the J end lost 1 base, and 8 bases lay between the germline ends. This CDR3 has 14 amino acids. The CDR3 sequence: CASSPGVTNEKLFF. In DNA form, the CDR3 reads TGTGCCAGCAGCCCAGGGGTAACTAATGAAAAACTGTTTTTT.

This clonotype was counted at least ten times. The V and J genes are TRBV29-1 and TRBJ1-5, with D perhaps TRBD1 (5 bases). V was pared by 3 bases and J by 9 bases, with 15 bases between. The CDR3 sequence is 13 residues long. Looked up from germline, CDR1 is SQVTM and CDR2 is ANQGSEA. The CDR3, as DNA: TGCAGCGTTGAGATAGGGGCCGGGATGCCCCAGCATTTT. Translating it yields CSVEIGAGMPQHF.

The rearrangement joins TRBV27 to TRBJ1-2; D may be TRBD1 (5 bases). Trimming shortened V by 6 bases and J by 1 base, and 18 bases separated the two germline ends. This CDR3 contains 16 residues. The germline CDR1 and CDR2 sequences are MNHEY and SMNVEV (reference sequence). The CDR3, as DNA: TGTGCCAGCAGCCCCGGGGGAGAAGTGAATAACTATGGCTACACCTTC. It encodes CASSPGGEVNNYGYTF.

This clonotype was detected many times. The chain employs TRBV28 and TRBJ2-4; TRBD1 or TRBD2 may be the D gene (5 bases each). Trimming left V 6 bases short and J 0 bases short, with 15 bases between. CDR3 length equals 16 residues. Germline lookup yields CDR1 MDHEN and CDR2 SYDVKM. CDR3 sequence reads: CASSPGATLAKNIQYF. CDR3 DNA: TGTGCCAGCAGCCCCGGGGCTACCCTAGCCAAAAACATTCAGTACTTC.

The chain combines TRBV7-8 with TRBJ1-5, with TRBD1 identical over 9 bases. CDR3 length: 16 amino acids. With V trimmed by 4 bases and J by 3 bases, 7 bases remained unmatched. Per the germline V gene, CDR1 is SGHVS and CDR2 is FQNEAQ. The CDR3 region is CASSCSGTGLNQPQHF. The CDR3 region has the DNA TGTGCCAGCAGCTGCTCCGGGACAGGGCTCAATCAGCCCCAGCATTTT.

The chain links TRBV7-2 to TRBJ1-5, with D possibly being TRBD1 (6 bases). V gave up 0 bases and J gave up 6 bases, with 18 bases separating them. CDR1 and CDR2 (germline): SGHTA, FQGNSA. The CDR3 is 17 amino acids. Here the CDR3 DNA reads TGTGCCAGCAGCTTAGCGCTAAGTGGGGGCGGGGGTCAGCCCCAGCATTTT. Translation: CASSLALSGGGGQPQHF.